The T cell receptor (beta chain) under discussion was sequenced for a study of shared clonotypes between healthy human individuals. The CDR3 has 13 amino acids. V lost 1 base and J 5 bases, leaving 11 bases between the germline ends. Germline V gene sequence: CDR1 GTSNPN, CDR2 SVGIG (reference sequence). With respect to this clone: The antigen remains unidentified.

Healthy and HIV-negative, the adult donors had no recent acute infections or vaccinations. Running of the assay took place at deep level. Several immunoSEQ plates held equal portions of the genomic DNA taken from each subset. The assay was immunoSEQ multiplex PCR, and TCRdb's table has in-frame clones only and misses some. The profile shows over 400,000 clones, roughly 80% of them singletons. Overall study results and limits: The authors sampled blood alone, and tissue repertoires likely differ.

This sequence joins TRBV30 and TRBJ1-2; no firm D call. This clonotype was obtained from a woman in her 40s in good health. Some clones in this sample may be carry-over from other donors' samples. Sample: PBMCs. Written as DNA, the CDR3 is TGTGCCTGGAGTGCCCCGGCCGGTTATGGCTACACCTTC. It codes for CAWSAPAGYGYTF.